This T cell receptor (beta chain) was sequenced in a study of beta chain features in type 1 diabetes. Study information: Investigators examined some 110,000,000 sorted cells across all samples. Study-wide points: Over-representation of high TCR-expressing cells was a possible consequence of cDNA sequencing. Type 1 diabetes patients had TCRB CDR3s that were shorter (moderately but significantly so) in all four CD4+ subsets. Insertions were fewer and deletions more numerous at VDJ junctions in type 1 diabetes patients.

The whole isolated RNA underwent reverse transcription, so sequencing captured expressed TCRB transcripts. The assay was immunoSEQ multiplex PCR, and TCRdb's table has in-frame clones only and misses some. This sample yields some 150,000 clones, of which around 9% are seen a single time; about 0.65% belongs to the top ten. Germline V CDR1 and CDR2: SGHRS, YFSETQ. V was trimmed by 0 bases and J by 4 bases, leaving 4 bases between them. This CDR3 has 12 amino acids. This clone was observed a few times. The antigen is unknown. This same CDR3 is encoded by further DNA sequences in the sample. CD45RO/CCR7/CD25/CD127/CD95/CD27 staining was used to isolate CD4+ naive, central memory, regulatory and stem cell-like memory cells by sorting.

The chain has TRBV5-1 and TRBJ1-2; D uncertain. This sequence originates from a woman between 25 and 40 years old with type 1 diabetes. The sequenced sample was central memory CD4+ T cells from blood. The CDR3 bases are TGCGCCAGCAGCTTGGACAGCTATGGCTACACCTTC. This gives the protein CASSLDSYGYTF.